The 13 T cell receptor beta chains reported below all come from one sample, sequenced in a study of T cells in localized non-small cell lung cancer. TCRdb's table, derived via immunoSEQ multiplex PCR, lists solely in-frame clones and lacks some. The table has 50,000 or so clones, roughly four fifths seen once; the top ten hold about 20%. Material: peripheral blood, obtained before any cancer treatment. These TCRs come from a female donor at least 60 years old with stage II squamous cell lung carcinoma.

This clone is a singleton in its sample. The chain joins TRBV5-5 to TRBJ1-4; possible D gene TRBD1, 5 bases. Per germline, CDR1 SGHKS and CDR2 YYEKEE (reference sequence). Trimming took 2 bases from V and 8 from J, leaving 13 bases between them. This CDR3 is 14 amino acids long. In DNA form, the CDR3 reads TGTGCCAGCAGCTTCACAGGCGCCTCCGAAAAACTGTTTTTT. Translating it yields CASSFTGASEKLFF.

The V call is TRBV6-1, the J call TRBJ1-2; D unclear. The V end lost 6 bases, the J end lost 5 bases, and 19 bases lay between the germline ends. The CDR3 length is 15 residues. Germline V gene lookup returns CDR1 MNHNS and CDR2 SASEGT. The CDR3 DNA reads TGTGCCAGCAGCCCAAAAGTGACGAGTGTGTATGGCTACACCTTC. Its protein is CASSPKVTSVYGYTF.

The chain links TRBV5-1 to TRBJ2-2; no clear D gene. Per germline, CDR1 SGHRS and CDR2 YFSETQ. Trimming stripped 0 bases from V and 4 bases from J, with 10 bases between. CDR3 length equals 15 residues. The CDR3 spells CASSLVSNPTGELFF. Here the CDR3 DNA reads TGCGCCAGCAGCTTGGTCTCCAACCCCACCGGGGAGCTGTTTTTT.

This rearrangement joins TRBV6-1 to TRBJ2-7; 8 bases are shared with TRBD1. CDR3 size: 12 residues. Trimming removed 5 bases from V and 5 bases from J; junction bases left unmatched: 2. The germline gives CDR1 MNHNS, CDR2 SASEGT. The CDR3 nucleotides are TGTGCCAGCAGTTCACAGGGGGACGAGCAGTACTTC. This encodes CASSSQGDEQYF.

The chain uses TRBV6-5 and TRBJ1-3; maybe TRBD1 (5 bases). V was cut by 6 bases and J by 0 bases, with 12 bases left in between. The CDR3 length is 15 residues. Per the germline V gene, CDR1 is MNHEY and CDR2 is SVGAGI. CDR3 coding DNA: TGTGCCAGCAGGTCCGGGACTTACTCTGGAAACACCATATATTTT. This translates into CASRSGTYSGNTIYF.

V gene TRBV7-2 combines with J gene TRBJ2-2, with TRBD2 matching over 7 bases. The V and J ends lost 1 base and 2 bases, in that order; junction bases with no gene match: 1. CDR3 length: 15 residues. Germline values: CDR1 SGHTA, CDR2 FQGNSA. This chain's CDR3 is CASSLGDYNTGELFF. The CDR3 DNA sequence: TGTGCCAGCAGCTTAGGGGACTACAACACCGGGGAGCTGTTTTTT.

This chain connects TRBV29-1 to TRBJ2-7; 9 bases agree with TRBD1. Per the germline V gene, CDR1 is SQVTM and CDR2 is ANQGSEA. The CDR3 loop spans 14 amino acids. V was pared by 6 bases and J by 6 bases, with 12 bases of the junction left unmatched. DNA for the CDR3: TGCAGCGTCGCGCAGGGACAGGGTCGAGGCGAGCAGTACTTC. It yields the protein CSVAQGQGRGEQYF.

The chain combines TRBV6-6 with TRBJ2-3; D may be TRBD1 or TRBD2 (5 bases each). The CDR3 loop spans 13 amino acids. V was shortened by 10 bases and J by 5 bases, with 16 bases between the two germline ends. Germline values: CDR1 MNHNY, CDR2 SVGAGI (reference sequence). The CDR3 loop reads CAIVRDAGDTQYF. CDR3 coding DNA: TGTGCCATCGTCAGGGATGCGGGAGATACGCAGTATTTT.

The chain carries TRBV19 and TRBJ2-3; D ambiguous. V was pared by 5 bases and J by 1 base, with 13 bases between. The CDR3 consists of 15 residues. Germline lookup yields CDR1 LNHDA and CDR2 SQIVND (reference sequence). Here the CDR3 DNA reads TGTGCCAGTAGTCCTACTGCTTTTGGCACAGATACGCAGTATTTT. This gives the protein CASSPTAFGTDTQYF.

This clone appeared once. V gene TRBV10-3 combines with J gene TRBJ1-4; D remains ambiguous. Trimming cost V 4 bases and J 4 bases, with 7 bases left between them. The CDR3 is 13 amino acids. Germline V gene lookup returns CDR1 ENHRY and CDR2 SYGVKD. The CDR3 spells CAISAQDNEKLFF. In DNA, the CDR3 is TGTGCCATCAGTGCCCAGGATAATGAAAAACTGTTTTTT.

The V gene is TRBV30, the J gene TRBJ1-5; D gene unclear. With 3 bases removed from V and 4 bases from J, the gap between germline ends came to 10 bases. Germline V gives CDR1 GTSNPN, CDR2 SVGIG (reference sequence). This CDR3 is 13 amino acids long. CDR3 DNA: TGTGCCTGGAGCCGACGGCCAAATCAGCCCCAGCATTTT. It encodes CAWSRRPNQPQHF.

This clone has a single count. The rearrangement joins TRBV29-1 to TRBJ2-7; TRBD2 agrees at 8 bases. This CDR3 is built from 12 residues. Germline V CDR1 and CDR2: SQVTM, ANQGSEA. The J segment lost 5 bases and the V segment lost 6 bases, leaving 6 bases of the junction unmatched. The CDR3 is CSVGGGGHEQYF. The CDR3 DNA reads TGCAGCGTGGGTGGCGGGGGGCACGAGCAGTACTTC.

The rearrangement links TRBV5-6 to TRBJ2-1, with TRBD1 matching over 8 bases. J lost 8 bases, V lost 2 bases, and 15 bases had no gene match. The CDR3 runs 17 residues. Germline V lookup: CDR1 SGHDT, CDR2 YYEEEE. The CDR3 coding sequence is TGTGCCAGCAGCTTCAGGACAGGGACTGGAAGGTGGGATGAGCAGTTCTTC. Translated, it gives CASSFRTGTGRWDEQFF.